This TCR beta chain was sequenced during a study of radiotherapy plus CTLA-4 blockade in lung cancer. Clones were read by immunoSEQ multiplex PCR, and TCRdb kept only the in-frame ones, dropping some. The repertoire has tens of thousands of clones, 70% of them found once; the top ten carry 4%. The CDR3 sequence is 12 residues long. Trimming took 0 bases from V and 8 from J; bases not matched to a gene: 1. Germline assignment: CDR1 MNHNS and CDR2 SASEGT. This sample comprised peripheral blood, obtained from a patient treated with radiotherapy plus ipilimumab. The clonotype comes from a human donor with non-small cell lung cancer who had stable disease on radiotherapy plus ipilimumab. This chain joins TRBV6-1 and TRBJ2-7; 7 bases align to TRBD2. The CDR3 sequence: CASSEAREKQYF. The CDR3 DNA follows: TGTGCCAGCAGTGAAGCGCGGGAGAAGCAGTACTTC.